Listed below are T cell receptor beta chains from one sample, sequenced in a study of T cells after yellow fever vaccination. TCRdb redid the calling of the 5' RACE reads with MiXCR, one entry per CDR3 protein. The sample consists of a few hundred thousand distinct CDR3 sequences, approximately 3.8% of them appearing once. The starting material was PBMCs, obtained on the day of the yellow fever booster vaccination. The source of these receptors is a man aged 18 to 29 who received the YFV17D yellow fever vaccine. CDR3s include the opening cysteine and the closing phenylalanine or tryptophan. Each record gives: D gene, J gene, V gene, clone size, CDR3 DNA, CDR3 protein. A D gene is named only where the DNA matches it firmly. For some rows the clone size is stated as once, few or many, or as a class when expanded; others skip it.

>TRBD1|TRBJ2-7|TRBV7-9|many
TGTGCCAGCAGCTCCGGACGGGACAGGGGCTACGAGCAGTACTTC
CASSSGRDRGYEQYF
>TRBD2|TRBJ2-6|TRBV27|-
TGTGCCAGCAGTTTATCCGGGGGGGGATTCCCAGCTGGGGCCAACGTCCTGACTTTC
CASSLSGGGFPAGANVLTF
>-|TRBJ2-6|TRBV7-2|few
TGTGCCAATGGGGGCCTCGGGGCCAACGTCCTGACTTTC
CANGGLGANVLTF
>-|TRBJ2-5|TRBV29-1|-
TGCAGCGCTAGGACTTTGCAAGAGACCCAGTACTTC
CSARTLQETQYF
>-|TRBJ2-3|TRBV10-3|-
TGTGCCATCAGTGAGTCGGGGTGGGGCCGCACAGATACGCAGTATTTT
CAISESGWGRTDTQYF
>TRBD2|TRBJ2-5|TRBV5-4|-
TGTGCCAGCACTCGGGGTACTAGCGGGGGCCAAGAGACCCAGTACTTC
CASTRGTSGGQETQYF
>-|TRBJ2-1|TRBV29-1|many
TGCAGCGTTGAAGTTACAGAGGGCAATGAGCAGTTCTTC
CSVEVTEGNEQFF
>-|TRBJ1-4|TRBV12-3/TRBV12-4|-
TGTGCCAGCAGACCAGGGGATACTAATGAAAAACTGTTTTTT
CASRPGDTNEKLFF
>-|TRBJ1-1|TRBV7-2|many
TGTGCCAGCAGCTCCTGGTGGGGGATGAACACTGAAGCTTTCTTT
CASSSWWGMNTEAFF
>-|TRBJ2-1|TRBV2|many
TGTGCCAGCAGTGAAACAGGGACGCAGTTCTTC
CASSETGTQFF
>-|TRBJ2-7|TRBV27|-
TGTGCCAGCAGTTTATGGGGGGCTTCACCCTACGAGCAGTACTTC
CASSLWGASPYEQYF
>-|TRBJ1-5|TRBV27|few
TGTGCCAGCAACCTATACCTAAATAGCAATCAGCCCCAGCATTTT
CASNLYLNSNQPQHF
>TRBD1|TRBJ2-5|TRBV5-1|many
TGCGCCAGCAGCTTTGGGGCCAACAGGGGAGAGACCCAGTACTTC
CASSFGANRGETQYF
>TRBD1|TRBJ2-1|TRBV4-3|many
TGCGCCAGCAGCCAGTCCGGGACAGGGGTCCGTGAGCAGTTCTTC
CASSQSGTGVREQFF
>-|TRBJ1-5|TRBV11-2|many
TGTGCCAGCAGCTTAGATCGGGTTCAGCCCCAGCATTTT
CASSLDRVQPQHF
>-|TRBJ1-6|TRBV23-1|-
TGCGCCAGGCCCCTCTCAGAGGGGAAGACTTCACCCCTCCACTTT
CARPLSEGKTSPLHF
>TRBD1|TRBJ2-5|TRBV12-3/TRBV12-4|many
TGTGCCAGCAGCCCCTTTACCGGGACAGGGGGCGAGACCCAGTACTTC
CASSPFTGTGGETQYF
>TRBD1|TRBJ1-1|TRBV7-9|many
TGTGCCAGCAGCTTAGACCATTCCGGACAGGGTTGGGAAGAAGCTTTCTTT
CASSLDHSGQGWEEAFF
>-|TRBJ1-2|TRBV29-1|few
TGCAGCGTTGAAGATCTAGGCAGGAATTCCTATGGCTACACCTTC
CSVEDLGRNSYGYTF
>TRBD1|TRBJ2-5|TRBV18|few
TGTGCCAGCTCACCACCGACAGGGGCTGGAGAGACCCAGTACTTC
CASSPPTGAGETQYF
>TRBD2|TRBJ2-1|TRBV20-1|-
TGCAGTGCTATTTGGAGCGGGGGGGCCTACAATGAGCAGTTCTTC
CSAIWSGGAYNEQFF
>-|TRBJ2-1|TRBV6-5|many
TGTGCCAGCAGCAGTTATAGAAGCGATGAGCAGTTCTTC
CASSSYRSDEQFF
>-|TRBJ2-7|TRBV27|many
TGTGCCAGCAGTTTTTTGGCCGTACAGGGAGTCCACGAGCAGTACTTC
CASSFLAVQGVHEQYF
>-|TRBJ2-1|TRBV24-1|many
TGTGCCACCAGTGAGGGGTACAATGAGCAGTTCTTC
CATSEGYNEQFF
>TRBD2|TRBJ2-2|TRBV6-5|many
TGTGCCAGCAGCCCACTAGCGGGGGGGCCATTTACCGGGGAGCTGTTTTTT
CASSPLAGGPFTGELFF
>-|TRBJ1-2|TRBV11-2|many
TGTGCCAGCAGCTTAGAGGGCGCAGCCTACTCTCTATTCGGCTACACCTTC
CASSLEGAAYSLFGYTF
>-|TRBJ1-2|TRBV2|many
TGTGCCAGCAGTATTTATAACTATGGCTACACCTTC
CASSIYNYGYTF
>-|TRBJ2-7|TRBV20-1|few
TGCAGTGCTATTTCCGTGAGCTCCTACGAGCAGTACTTC
CSAISVSSYEQYF
>-|TRBJ1-1|TRBV7-2|many
TGTGCCAGCAGCGCCCCCCCGCGGGGGATAGCGGGAACTGAAGCTTTCTTT
CASSAPPRGIAGTEAFF
>-|TRBJ2-3|TRBV6-2/TRBV6-3|many
TGTGCCAGCAGATATGCTCGTGTGTGGGGGGGCACAGATACGCAGTATTTT
CASRYARVWGGTDTQYF
>-|TRBJ2-7|TRBV7-9|many
TGTGCCAGCAGCCGGACGGGGTACGAGCAGTACTTC
CASSRTGYEQYF
>TRBD1|TRBJ1-2|TRBV14|few
TGTGCCAGCAGCCGAACAACAGGGGACTATGGCTACACCTTC
CASSRTTGDYGYTF
>TRBD2|TRBJ2-3|TRBV7-3|-
TGTGCCAGCAGCTTAACTGTTGGGGGCATTGGACTAGCGGGGGTTACCACAGATACGCAGTATTTT
CASSLTVGGIGLAGVTTDTQYF
>-|TRBJ1-2|TRBV12-3/TRBV12-4|many
TGTGCCAGCAGTTGGGGGACGGGGATCGACTACACCTTC
CASSWGTGIDYTF
>-|TRBJ2-1|TRBV7-9|-
TGTGCCAGCAGCTTTCAGGGTAGCTCCTACAATGAGCAGTTCTTC
CASSFQGSSYNEQFF
>TRBD2|TRBJ2-3|TRBV7-2|many
TGTGCCAGCAGCTCGTCAACTAGCGGGGGCACAGATACGCAGTATTTT
CASSSSTSGGTDTQYF
>-|TRBJ1-5|TRBV4-1|-
TGCGCCAGCAGCCCAAGGGATTCCAGCAATCAGCCCCAGCATTTT
CASSPRDSSNQPQHF
>-|TRBJ1-6|TRBV9|few
TGTGCCAGCAGCGTAGGGTCAGGCCGCTATAATTCACCCCTCCACTTT
CASSVGSGRYNSPLHF
>-|TRBJ2-3|TRBV18|-
TGTGCCAGCTCACGGGACGCAGACACAGATACGCAGTATTTT
CASSRDADTDTQYF
>-|TRBJ2-6|TRBV18|-
TGTGCCAGCTCAGCACTGCAGTCGTACTCTGGGGCCAACGTCCTGACTTTC
CASSALQSYSGANVLTF
>-|TRBJ1-2|TRBV29-1|few
TGCAGCGTTGTCCTCGAATATGGCTACACCTTC
CSVVLEYGYTF
>-|TRBJ2-1|TRBV7-3|many
TGTGCCACCTCACGGGGGCAGGGTGAGCAGTTCTTC
CATSRGQGEQFF
>TRBD2|TRBJ2-3|TRBV30|-
TGTGCCTGCGGGACTAGCGGGGGCCTGGGGACAGATACGCAGTATTTT
CACGTSGGLGTDTQYF